This T cell receptor (beta chain) was identified during a study of T cells after yellow fever vaccination. Germline loops: CDR1 MNHEY, CDR2 SVGEGT. The V gene lost 10 bases and the J gene lost 9 bases, with 19 bases spanning the gap. CDR3 length: 13 residues. This clonotype was recorded once. TCRdb processed the 5' RACE reads anew with MiXCR; each CDR3 protein has one entry. The sample gives fewer than 650,000 distinct CDR3 sequences, 20% to 25% of which show up once; about 16% is in the top ten. This receptor was taken from a young man who received the YFV17D yellow fever vaccine. The sample was PBMCs, taken 21 days after the first yellow fever vaccination. V usage is TRBV6-2 or TRBV6-3 and J usage is TRBJ1-5; the D gene is possibly TRBD1 (5 bases). The CDR3 sequence: CATRDGSIMPQHF. The CDR3 nucleotides read TGTGCCACACGGGACGGATCAATCATGCCCCAGCATTTT.